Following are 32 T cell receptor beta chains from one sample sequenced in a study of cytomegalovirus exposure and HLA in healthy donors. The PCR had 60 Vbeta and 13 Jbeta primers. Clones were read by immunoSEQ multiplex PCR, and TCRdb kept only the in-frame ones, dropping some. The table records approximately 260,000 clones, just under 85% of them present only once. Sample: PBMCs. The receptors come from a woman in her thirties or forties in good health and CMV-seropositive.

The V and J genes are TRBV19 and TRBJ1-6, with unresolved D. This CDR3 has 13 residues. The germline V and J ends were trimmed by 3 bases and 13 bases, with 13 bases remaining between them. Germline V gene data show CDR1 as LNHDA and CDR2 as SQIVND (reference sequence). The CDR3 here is CASSIGRNYPLHF. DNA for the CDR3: TGTGCCAGTAGTATTGGCCGTAATTACCCCCTCCACTTT.

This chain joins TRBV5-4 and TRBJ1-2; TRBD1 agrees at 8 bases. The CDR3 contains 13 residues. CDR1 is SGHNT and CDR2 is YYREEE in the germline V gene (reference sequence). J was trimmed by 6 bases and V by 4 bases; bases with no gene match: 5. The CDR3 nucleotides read TGTGCCAGCAGCAATGACAGGGGTCATGGCTACACCTTC. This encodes CASSNDRGHGYTF. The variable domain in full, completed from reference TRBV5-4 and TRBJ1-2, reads ETGVTQSPTHLIKTRGQQVTLRCSSQSGHNTVSWYQQALGQGPQFIFQYYREEENGRGNFPPRFSGLQFPNYSSELNVNALELDDSALYLCASSNDRGHGYTFGSGTRLTVV.

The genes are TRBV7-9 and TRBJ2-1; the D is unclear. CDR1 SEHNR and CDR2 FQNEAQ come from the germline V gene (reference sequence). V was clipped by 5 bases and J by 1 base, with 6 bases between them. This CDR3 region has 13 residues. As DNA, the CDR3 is TGTGCCAGCAGCCACCGGTCCTACAATGAGCAGTTCTTC. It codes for CASSHRSYNEQFF. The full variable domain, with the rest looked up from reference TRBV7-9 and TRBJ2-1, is DTGVSQNPRHKITKRGQNVTFRCDPISEHNRLYWYRQTLGQGPEFLTYFQNEAQLEKSRLLSDRFSAERPKGSFSTLEIQRTEQGDSAMYLCASSHRSYNEQFFGPGTRLTVL.

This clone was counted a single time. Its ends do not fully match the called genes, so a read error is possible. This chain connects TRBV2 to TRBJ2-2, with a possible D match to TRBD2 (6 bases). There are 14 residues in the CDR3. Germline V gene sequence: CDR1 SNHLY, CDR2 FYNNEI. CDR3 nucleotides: TGTACCAGCCGGGGACTTCTGAGTACCGGGGAGCTGTTTTTT. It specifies CTSRGLLSTGELFF. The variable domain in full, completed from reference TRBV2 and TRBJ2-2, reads EPEVTQTPSHQVTQMGQEVILRCVPISNHLYFYWYRQILGQKVEFLVSFYNNEISEKSEIFDDQFSVERPDGSNFTLKIRSTKLEDSAMYFCTSRGLLSTGELFFGEGSRLTVL.

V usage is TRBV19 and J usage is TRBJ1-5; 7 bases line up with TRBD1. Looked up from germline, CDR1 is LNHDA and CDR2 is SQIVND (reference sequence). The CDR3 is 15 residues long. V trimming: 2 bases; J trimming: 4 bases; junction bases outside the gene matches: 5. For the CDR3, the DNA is TGTGCCAGTAGTATACGAGGGACAGCAAATCAGCCCCAGCATTTT. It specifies CASSIRGTANQPQHF.

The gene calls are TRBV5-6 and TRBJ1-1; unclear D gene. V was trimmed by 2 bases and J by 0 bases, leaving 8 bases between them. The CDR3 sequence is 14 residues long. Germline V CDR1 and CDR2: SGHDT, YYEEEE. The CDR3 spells CASSFFAVNTEAFF. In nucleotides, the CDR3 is TGTGCCAGCAGCTTTTTTGCAGTGAACACTGAAGCTTTCTTT.

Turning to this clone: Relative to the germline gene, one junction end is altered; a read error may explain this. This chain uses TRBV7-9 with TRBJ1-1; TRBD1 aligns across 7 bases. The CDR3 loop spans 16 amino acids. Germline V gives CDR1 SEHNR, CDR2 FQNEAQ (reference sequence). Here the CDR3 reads CSSSFVAGGGNTEAFF. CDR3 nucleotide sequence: TGTTCCAGCAGCTTCGTGGCAGGGGGAGGGAACACTGAAGCTTTCTTT.

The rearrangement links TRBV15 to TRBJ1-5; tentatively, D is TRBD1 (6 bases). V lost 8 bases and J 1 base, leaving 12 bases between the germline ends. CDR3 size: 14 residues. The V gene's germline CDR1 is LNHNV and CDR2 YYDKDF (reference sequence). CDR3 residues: CATSRDTSNQPQHF. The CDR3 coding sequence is TGTGCCACCTCCCGGGACACAAGCAATCAGCCCCAGCATTTT.

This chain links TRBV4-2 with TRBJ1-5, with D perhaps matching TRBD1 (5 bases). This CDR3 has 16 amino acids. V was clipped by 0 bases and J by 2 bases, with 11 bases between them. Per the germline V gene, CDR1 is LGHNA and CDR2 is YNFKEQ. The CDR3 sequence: CASSQEVRGGNQPQHF. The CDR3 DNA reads TGTGCCAGCAGCCAAGAGGTGCGGGGGGGCAATCAGCCCCAGCATTTT.

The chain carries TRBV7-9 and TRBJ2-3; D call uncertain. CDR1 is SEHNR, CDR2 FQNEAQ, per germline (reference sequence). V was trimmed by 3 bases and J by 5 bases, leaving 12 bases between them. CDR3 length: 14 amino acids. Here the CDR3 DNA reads TGTGCCAGCAGCTTCCCTATTCGGGTAGATACGCAGTATTTT. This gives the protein CASSFPIRVDTQYF.

The CDR3 here is CASSLQGLFTYTEAFF. In DNA, the CDR3 is TGTGCCAGCAGCCTACAGGGTTTGTTTACGTACACTGAAGCTTTCTTT. The chain carries TRBV5-5 and TRBJ1-1, with D perhaps TRBD1 (6 bases). Germline V gene data show CDR1 as SGHKS and CDR2 as YYEKEE (reference sequence). With 4 bases removed from V and 3 bases from J, the gap between germline ends came to 19 bases. The CDR3 has 16 amino acids.

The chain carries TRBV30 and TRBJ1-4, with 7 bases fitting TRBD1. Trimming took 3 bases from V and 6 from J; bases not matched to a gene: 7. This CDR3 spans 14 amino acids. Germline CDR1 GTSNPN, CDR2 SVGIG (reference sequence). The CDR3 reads CAWRAIGTDEKLFF. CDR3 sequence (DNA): TGTGCCTGGAGAGCTATCGGGACAGATGAAAAACTGTTTTTT.

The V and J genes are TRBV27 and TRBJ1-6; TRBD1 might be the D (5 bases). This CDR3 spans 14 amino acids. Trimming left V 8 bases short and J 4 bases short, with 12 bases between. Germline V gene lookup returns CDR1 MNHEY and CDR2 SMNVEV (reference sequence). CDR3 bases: TGTGCCAGCGCTAGGGGCGTTTATAATTCACCCCTCCACTTT. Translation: CASARGVYNSPLHF.

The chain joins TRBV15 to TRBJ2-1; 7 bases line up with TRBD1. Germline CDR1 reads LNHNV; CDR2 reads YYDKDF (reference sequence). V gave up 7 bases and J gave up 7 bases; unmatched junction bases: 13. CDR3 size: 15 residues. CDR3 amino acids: CATKHRDSDFNEQFF. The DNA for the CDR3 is TGTGCCACCAAACACCGGGACAGCGACTTTAATGAGCAGTTCTTC. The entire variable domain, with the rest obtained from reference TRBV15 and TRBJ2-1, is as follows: DAMVIQNPRYQVTQFGKPVTLSCSQTLNHNVMYWYQQKSSQAPKLLFHYYDKDFNNEADTPDNFQSRRPNTSFCFLDIRSPGLGDTAMYLCATKHRDSDFNEQFFGPGTRLTVL.

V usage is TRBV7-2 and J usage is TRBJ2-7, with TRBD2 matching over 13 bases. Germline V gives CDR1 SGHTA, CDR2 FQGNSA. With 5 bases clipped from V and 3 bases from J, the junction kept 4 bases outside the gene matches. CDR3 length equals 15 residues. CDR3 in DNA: TGTGCCAGCAGCAGAGGGACTAGCGGGATCTACGAGCAGTACTTC. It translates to CASSRGTSGIYEQYF.

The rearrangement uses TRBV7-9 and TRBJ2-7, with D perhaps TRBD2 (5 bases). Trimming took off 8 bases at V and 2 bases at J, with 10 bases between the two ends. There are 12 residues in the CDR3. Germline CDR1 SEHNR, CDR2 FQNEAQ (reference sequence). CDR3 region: CASQTGTYEQYF. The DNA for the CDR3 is TGTGCCAGCCAGACCGGGACCTACGAGCAGTACTTC.

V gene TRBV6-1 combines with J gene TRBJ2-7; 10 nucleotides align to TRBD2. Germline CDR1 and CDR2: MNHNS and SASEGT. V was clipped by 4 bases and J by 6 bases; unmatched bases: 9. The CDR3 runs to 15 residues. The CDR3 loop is CASSGQPGLAPEQYF. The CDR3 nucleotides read TGTGCCAGCAGTGGGCAGCCGGGACTAGCGCCCGAGCAGTACTTC.

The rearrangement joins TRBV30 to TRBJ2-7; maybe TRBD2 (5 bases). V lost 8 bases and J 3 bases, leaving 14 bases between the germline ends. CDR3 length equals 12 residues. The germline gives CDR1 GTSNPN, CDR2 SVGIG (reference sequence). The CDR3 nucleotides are TGTGCCCAGAGCCGGGGTGACTACGAGCAGTACTTC. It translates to CAQSRGDYEQYF.

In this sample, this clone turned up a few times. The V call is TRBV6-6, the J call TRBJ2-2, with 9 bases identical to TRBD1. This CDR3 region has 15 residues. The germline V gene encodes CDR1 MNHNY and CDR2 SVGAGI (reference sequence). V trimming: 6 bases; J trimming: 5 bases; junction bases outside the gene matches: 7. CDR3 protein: CASRTDRGGTGELFF. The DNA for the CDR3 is TGTGCCAGCAGAACGGACAGGGGTGGAACCGGGGAGCTGTTTTTT.

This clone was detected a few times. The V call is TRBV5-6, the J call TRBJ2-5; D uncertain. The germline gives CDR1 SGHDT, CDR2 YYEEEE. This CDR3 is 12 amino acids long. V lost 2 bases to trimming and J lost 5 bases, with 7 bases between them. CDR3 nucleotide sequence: TGTGCCAGCAGCTTTACGAGTGAGACCCAGTACTTC. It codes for CASSFTSETQYF.

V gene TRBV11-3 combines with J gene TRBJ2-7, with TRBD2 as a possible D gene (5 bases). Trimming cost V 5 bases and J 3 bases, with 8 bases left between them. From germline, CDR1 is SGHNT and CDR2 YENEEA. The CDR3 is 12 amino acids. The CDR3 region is CASSRSGYEQYF. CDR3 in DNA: TGTGCCAGCAGCCGGAGCGGCTACGAGCAGTACTTC.

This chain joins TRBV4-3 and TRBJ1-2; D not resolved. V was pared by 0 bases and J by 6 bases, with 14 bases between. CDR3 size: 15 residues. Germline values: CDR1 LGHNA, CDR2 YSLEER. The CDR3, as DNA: TGCGCCAGCAGCCAAGAATTTGAGGTTTGGGATGGCTACACCTTC. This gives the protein CASSQEFEVWDGYTF.

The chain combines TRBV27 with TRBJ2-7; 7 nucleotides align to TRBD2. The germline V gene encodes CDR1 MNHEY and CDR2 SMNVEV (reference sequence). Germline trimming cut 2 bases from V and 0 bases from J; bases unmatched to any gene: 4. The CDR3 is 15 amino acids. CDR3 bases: TGTGCCAGCAGTTTAGATCCTAGCGGCTCCTACGAGCAGTACTTC. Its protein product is CASSLDPSGSYEQYF.

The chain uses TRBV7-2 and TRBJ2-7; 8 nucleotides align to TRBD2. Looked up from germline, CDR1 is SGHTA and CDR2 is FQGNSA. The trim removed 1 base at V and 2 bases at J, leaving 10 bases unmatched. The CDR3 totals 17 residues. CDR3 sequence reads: CASSLGRAAGGAYEQYF. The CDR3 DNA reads TGTGCCAGCAGCTTAGGTAGGGCGGCGGGAGGAGCCTACGAGCAGTACTTC. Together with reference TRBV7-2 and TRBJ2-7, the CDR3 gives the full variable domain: GAGVSQSPSNKVTEKGKDVELRCDPISGHTALYWYRQSLGQGLEFLIYFQGNSAPDKSGLPSDRFSAERTGGSVSTLTIQRTQQEDSAVYLCASSLGRAAGGAYEQYFGPGTRLTVT.

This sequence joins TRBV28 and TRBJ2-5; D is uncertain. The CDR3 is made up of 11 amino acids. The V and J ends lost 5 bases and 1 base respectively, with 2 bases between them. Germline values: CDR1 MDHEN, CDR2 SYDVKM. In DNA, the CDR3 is TGTGCCAGCAGTCGCCAAGAGACCCAGTACTTC. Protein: CASSRQETQYF. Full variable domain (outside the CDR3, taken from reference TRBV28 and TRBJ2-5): DVKVTQSSRYLVKRTGEKVFLECVQDMDHENMFWYRQDPGLGLRLIYFSYDVKMKEKGDIPEGYSVSREKKERFSLILESASTNQTSMYLCASSRQETQYFGPGTRLLVL.

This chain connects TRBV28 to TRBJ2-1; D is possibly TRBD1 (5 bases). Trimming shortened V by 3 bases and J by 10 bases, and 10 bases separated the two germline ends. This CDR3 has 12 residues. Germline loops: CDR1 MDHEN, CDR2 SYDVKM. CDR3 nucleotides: TGTGCCAGCAGTTTGGGGCGACTCGAGCAGTTCTTC. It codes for CASSLGRLEQFF.

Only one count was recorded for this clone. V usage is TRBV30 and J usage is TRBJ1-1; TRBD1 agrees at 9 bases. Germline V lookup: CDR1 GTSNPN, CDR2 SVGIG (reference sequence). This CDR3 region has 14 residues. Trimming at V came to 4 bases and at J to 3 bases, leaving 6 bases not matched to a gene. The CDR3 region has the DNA TGTGCCTGGAATTCGGGACAGGGCGACACTGAAGCTTTCTTT. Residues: CAWNSGQGDTEAFF.

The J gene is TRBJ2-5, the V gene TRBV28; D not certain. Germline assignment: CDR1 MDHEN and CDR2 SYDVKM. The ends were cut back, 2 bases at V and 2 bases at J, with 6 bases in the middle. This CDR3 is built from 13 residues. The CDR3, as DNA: TGTGCCAGCAGTTTAGTAGTGCAAGAGACCCAGTACTTC. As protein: CASSLVVQETQYF.

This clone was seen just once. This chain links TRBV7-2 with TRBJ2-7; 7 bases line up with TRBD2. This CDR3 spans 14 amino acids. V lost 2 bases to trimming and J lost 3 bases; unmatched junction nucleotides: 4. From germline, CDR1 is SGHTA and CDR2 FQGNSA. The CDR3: CASSLQTSLYEQYF. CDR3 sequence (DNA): TGTGCCAGCAGCTTACAGACTAGCCTCTACGAGCAGTACTTC. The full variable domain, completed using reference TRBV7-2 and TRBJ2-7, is GAGVSQSPSNKVTEKGKDVELRCDPISGHTALYWYRQSLGQGLEFLIYFQGNSAPDKSGLPSDRFSAERTGGSVSTLTIQRTQQEDSAVYLCASSLQTSLYEQYFGPGTRLTVT.

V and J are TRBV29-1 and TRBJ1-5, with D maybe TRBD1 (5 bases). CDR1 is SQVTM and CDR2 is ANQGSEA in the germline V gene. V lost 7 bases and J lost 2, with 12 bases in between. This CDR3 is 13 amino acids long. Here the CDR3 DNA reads TGCAGCGCCGGTGGGGGGGGCAATCAGCCCCAGCATTTT. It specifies CSAGGGGNQPQHF.

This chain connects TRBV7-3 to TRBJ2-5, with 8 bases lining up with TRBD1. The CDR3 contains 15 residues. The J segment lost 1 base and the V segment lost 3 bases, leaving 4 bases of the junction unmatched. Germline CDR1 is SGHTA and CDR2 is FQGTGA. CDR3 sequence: CASSLGQASQETQYF. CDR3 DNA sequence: TGTGCCAGCAGCTTGGGACAGGCCTCCCAAGAGACCCAGTACTTC.

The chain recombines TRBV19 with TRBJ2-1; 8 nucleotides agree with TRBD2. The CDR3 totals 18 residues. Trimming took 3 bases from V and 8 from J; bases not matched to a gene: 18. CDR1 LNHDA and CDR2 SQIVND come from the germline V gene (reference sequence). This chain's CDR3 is CASSIFSGIGVPADEQFF. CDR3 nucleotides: TGTGCCAGTAGTATCTTTAGCGGGATCGGGGTTCCGGCCGATGAGCAGTTCTTC.